This TCR beta chain was sequenced in a study of glioma-infiltrating T cells (TCRdb year 2016). About the investigation overall: Low-grade gliomas were represented by WHO grade II oligodendrogliomas or astrocytomas, and glioblastomas were represented by WHO grade IV tumors that were sampled at initial rather than recurrent diagnosis. For blood libraries, the target was roughly 4- to 10-fold sequencing coverage of 900,000 to 1,000,000 peripheral T cells. Sequencing of TCR alpha- and beta-chain repertoires was performed on glioma tissue, on non-neoplastic brain tissue, and on matched peripheral blood mononuclear cells. To measure divergence between tissue and blood T-cell populations, each tissue-infiltrating repertoire was compared with the peripheral blood repertoire of the same patient. The paired cohort was made up of three low-grade glioma patients, eight primary glioblastoma patients and three non-glioma patients who contributed non-neoplastic brain tissue. Dexamethasone was administered to glioma patients for six or fewer days before surgery.

Surgical brain or tumor specimens were cryofrozen in liquid nitrogen immediately after resection, and peripheral blood cells were collected concurrently. The iRepertoire nested amplicon-rescue multiplex PCR (arm-PCR) platform was used to amplify TCR alpha and beta CDR3 regions from RNA. The input for one-step reverse transcription and amplification was roughly 100-450 ng of either tissue mRNA or PBMC total RNA. Following bead purification, Illumina adapters were added through a secondary multiplex PCR, and the libraries were then gel-purified between 200 and 400 bp. The libraries contained internal 6-nucleotide barcodes that were used for demultiplexing. Libraries were sequenced on an Illumina MiSeq with 2x220 or 2x250 nucleotide paired-end reads. As for the original processing: Paired reads were merged using FLASH 1.2.11 and were aligned to the GRCh37 human genome using BWA-MEM, after which TRA and TRB reads were extracted. V and J assignment used an IMGT-derived reference of cassette sequences and CDR3 motifs that included pseudogenes. Reads were translated in three frames, and productive CDR3s were defined as those with a C...FGXG motif and no stop codons. Unique combinations of V-J cassette pair and CDR3 amino acid sequence were defined as clonotypes. Reads were filtered by Hamming distance, with the threshold set by the sequence error rate of each sample in mapped regions. Using fastp at Q25 and MiXCR, TCRdb reprocessed the public reads and kept productive beta chains. For every CDR3 protein sequence, its rows merge into one entry that carries the most common genes and DNA. TCRdb's processing, not the study's, gives the V and J calls here. This sample is represented by roughly 350,000 distinct CDR3 sequences; 41% of them were singletons. The ten largest clonotypes hold approximately 12% of the sample.

The paper as a whole reports these results and caveats: In non-neoplastic patients, VJ-independent divergence between tissue and blood fell below expectation, whereas in all gliomas, and especially in low-grade gliomas, the divergence rose above expectation. Small numbers underpinned the group comparisons: about eight glioblastoma patients, three low-grade glioma patients and three non-neoplastic patients. Tissue and blood shared very few CDR3 sequences, a result attributed to high CDR3 diversity and limited sampling. Patients with low tissue-blood divergence were marked by a signature set of shared blood CDR3 motifs, and this signature set was depleted in highly divergent patients.

V is clipped by 1 base and J by 5 bases, and the sequence between their germline boundaries is 11 bases long. From a lookup of the germline V gene, CDR1 and CDR2 are MNHEY and SVGEGT. The CDR3, from cysteine to phenylalanine, totals 14 residues. Just CDR3 DNA is preserved here, 42 bases in frame from base 1. This clonotype was counted between two and nine times. Its antigen has not been determined. The record has no base qualities; no much larger clone is one base away. The receptor comes from a human donor with low-grade glioma or glioblastoma, undergoing nonglioma brain surgery, or in good health (not recorded which). The sequenced material came from glioma tissue, nonneoplastic brain tissue, or PBMCs (not recorded which). The rearranged chain carries TRBV6-2 or TRBV6-3 and TRBJ2-5; no confident D gene assignment can be made. The CDR3 corresponds to CASSYYGPSETQYF. The sequenced DNA: TGTGCCAGCAGTTACTACGGTCCATCTGAGACCCAGTACTTC.